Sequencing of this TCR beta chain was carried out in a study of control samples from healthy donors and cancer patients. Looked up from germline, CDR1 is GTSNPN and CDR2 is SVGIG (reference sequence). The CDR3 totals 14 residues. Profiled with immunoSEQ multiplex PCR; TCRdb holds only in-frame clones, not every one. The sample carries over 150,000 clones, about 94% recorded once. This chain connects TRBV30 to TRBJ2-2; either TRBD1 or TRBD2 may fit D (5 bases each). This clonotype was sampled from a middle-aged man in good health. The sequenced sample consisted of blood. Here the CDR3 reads CAGTFNRNTGELFF. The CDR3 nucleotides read TGTGCTGGGACGTTTAACCGCAACACCGGGGAGCTGTTTTTT.